These 9 T cell receptor beta chains came from one sample sequenced in a study of brain T cells in children with intractable seizures. The table came from immunoSEQ multiplex PCR; TCRdb's copy has only in-frame clones and leaves some out. The top ten clones hold roughly 18% of a sample with about 9,000 clones, approximately 69% of them seen once. Surgery cases with the highest brain T cell transcript signatures were chosen for sequencing. Specimen: resected brain tissue, collected at surgery. These receptor sequences come from a girl aged 2 to 9 with tuberous sclerosis and intractable seizures.

CDR3 DNA: TGTGCCACCTTCGGGACAGGGCCTGATACTGAAGCTTTCTTT. Amino acids: CATFGTGPDTEAFF. The rearrangement uses TRBV15 and TRBJ1-1; 9 positions match TRBD1. The CDR3 extends over 14 amino acids. The V gene end was trimmed by 8 bases and the J gene end by 5 bases; junction bases not matched to a gene: 9. CDR1 LNHNV and CDR2 YYDKDF come from the germline V gene (reference sequence).

The V gene is TRBV6-5, the J gene TRBJ2-2; 10 bases are shared with TRBD2. The CDR3 runs to 16 residues. CDR1 is MNHEY, CDR2 SVGAGI, per germline. Trimming cost V 4 bases and J 5 bases; bases outside gene matches: 7. This CDR3 is CASSWLGLAMTGELFF. DNA for the CDR3: TGTGCCAGCAGTTGGTTGGGACTAGCGATGACCGGGGAGCTGTTTTTT.

The chain combines TRBV2 with TRBJ1-1, with 8 positions matching TRBD1. The CDR3 has 15 residues. J was trimmed by 0 bases and V by 3 bases; bases with no gene match: 3. The V gene's germline CDR1 is SNHLY and CDR2 FYNNEI. Written as DNA, the CDR3 is TGTGCCAGCAGTGAGGGACAGGCGTTGAACACTGAAGCTTTCTTT. Translated, it gives CASSEGQALNTEAFF.

The chain links TRBV6-5 to TRBJ2-7; D is unresolved. Germline-derived CDR1 and CDR2 are MNHEY and SVGAGI. The CDR3 is made up of 15 amino acids. V lost 5 bases and J 3 bases, leaving 17 bases between the germline ends. For the CDR3, the DNA is TGTGCCAGCAGTAACGGTCATCGATCCAACTACGAGCAGTACGTC. This encodes CASSNGHRSNYEQYV.

V and J are TRBV3-1 (or the pseudogene TRBV3-2) and TRBJ2-5, with D tentatively TRBD2 (6 bases). Germline assignment: CDR1 LGHDT and CDR2 YNNKEL (reference sequence). V was clipped by 8 bases and J by 5 bases, with 21 bases between them. This CDR3 contains 15 residues. CDR3: CASGRKGLLGETQYF. CDR3 sequence (DNA): TGTGCCAGCGGCCGGAAGGGACTCCTCGGGGAGACCCAGTACTTC.

The chain combines TRBV9 with TRBJ1-6, with 7 bases that match TRBD1. The CDR3 is 14 residues long. The ends lost 2 bases at V and 7 bases at J; junction bases unmatched: 3. CDR1 is SGDLS, CDR2 YYNGEE, per germline. CDR3 nucleotide sequence: TGTGCCAGCAGCGTTGGACAGGTGAATTCACCCCTCCACTTT. Its translation is CASSVGQVNSPLHF.

The table lists this clone with a count of one. This sequence joins TRBV7-9 and TRBJ1-1, with 7 bases matching TRBD1. The ends lost 2 bases at V and 6 bases at J; junction bases unmatched: 6. CDR1 is SEHNR and CDR2 is FQNEAQ in the germline V gene (reference sequence). The CDR3 covers 14 residues. CDR3 sequence: CASSLLTGSSEAFF. In nucleotides, the CDR3 is TGTGCCAGCAGCTTACTGACAGGGAGTTCTGAAGCTTTCTTT.

This clone is medium-sized within its sample. The genes are TRBV2 and TRBJ2-2; D is uncertain. CDR1 SNHLY and CDR2 FYNNEI come from the germline V gene. The V end was cut by 7 bases, the J end by 5 bases, with 11 bases between. The CDR3 loop spans 13 amino acids. CDR3 sequence: CASMVLVTGELFF. The CDR3 DNA reads as TGTGCCAGCATGGTTTTGGTAACCGGGGAGCTGTTTTTT.

J is TRBJ1-1 and V is TRBV12-3 or TRBV12-4; D is perhaps TRBD1 (6 bases). The CDR3 contains 13 residues. V was shortened by 4 bases and J by 11 bases, with 17 bases between the two germline ends. CDR3 amino acids: CASSSRTAQRAFF. The CDR3 DNA reads as TGTGCCAGCAGTTCCCGGACAGCCCAAAGGGCTTTCTTT.